This TCR beta chain was obtained from a study of shared clonotypes between healthy human individuals. The CDR3 sequence is 14 residues long. V lost 4 bases and J lost 8; bases outside the gene matches: 10. CDR1 and CDR2 from the germline V gene are SGDLS and YYNGEE. Findings of the study overall: A handful of donors shared about 4.5% of their naive CD4 clonotypes. Measured sharing among donors was expected to vary with sequencing depth.

About this clone itself: Its target is unknown.

An even split of each subset's genomic DNA across several immunoSEQ plates was performed. Clones were read by immunoSEQ multiplex PCR, and TCRdb kept only the in-frame ones, dropping some. Of about a million clones listed, 65% to 80% are singletons. J is TRBJ1-2 and V is TRBV9; 8 bases align to TRBD1. This receptor was identified in a man younger than 35 in good health. Sequenced sample: memory CD4+ T cells sorted from blood. Documented subset: CD45RA-negative fraction. The CDR3 region is CASSPDRAREGYTF. CDR3 coding DNA: TGTGCCAGCAGCCCGGACAGGGCCCGGGAGGGCTACACCTTC.